The clone carrying this T cell receptor (beta chain) has at least ten counts. A library of TCRbeta sequences, prepared with unique molecular identifiers, was generated. From the PCR reads, TCRdb called clonotypes with MiXCR, one entry per CDR3 protein. The sample lists 80,000 to 95,000 distinct CDR3 sequences, 7% to 10% occurring once. These data originate in a study of T-cell reconstitution after alpha-beta-depleted transplantation in children. The V end was cut by 6 bases, the J end by 4 bases, with 6 bases between. This CDR3 has 11 residues. Sequences were derived from PBMCs from the stem cell graft donor, sampled from the stem cell graft. This chain connects TRBV12-3 or TRBV12-4 to TRBJ1-1; unclear D gene. The clonotype originates from a human donor who donated a stem cell graft to a child with congenital amegakaryocytic thrombocytopenia. CDR3 residues: CASRAGTEAFF. The CDR3 DNA follows: TGTGCCAGCAGGGCGGGCACTGAAGCTTTCTTT.